Here is one TCR beta chain with its context. Its antigen is as yet unknown. Amplification of TCR alpha and beta CDR3 regions from RNA used iRepertoire nested multiplex PCR. Input was roughly 85-400 ng of tissue mRNA or PBMC total RNA. Via MiXCR, TCRdb re-called the multiplex PCR reads, giving one row per CDR3 protein. The data hold 150,000 or so distinct CDR3 sequences, with 35% to 50% observed a single time. The data are from a study of glioma-infiltrating T cells. Trimming removed 2 bases from V and 3 bases from J; junction bases left unmatched: 5. The germline V gene has CDR1 MDHEN and CDR2 SYDVKM. CDR3 length equals 15 residues. Notes on the study in general: Above-expected tissue-blood divergence occurred in all gliomas, most in low-grade ones. CDR3 overlap between tissue and blood was very small.

The rearrangement uses TRBV28 and TRBJ1-2; TRBD1 agrees at 8 bases. Material for sequencing was glioma tissue, nonneoplastic brain tissue, or PBMCs (not recorded which). The TCR originated in a human donor with low-grade glioma or glioblastoma, undergoing nonglioma brain surgery, or in good health (not recorded which). The CDR3 DNA sequence: TGTGCCAGCAGTTTAGGACAGGGAAGATACTATGGCTACACCTTC. Its protein product is CASSLGQGRYYGYTF.